This T cell receptor beta chain was identified during a study of cytomegalovirus exposure and HLA in healthy donors. For this clone: The target antigen is unknown.

Study results and caveats: Cytomegalovirus-associated status was assigned to 150 to 200 TCR beta chains.

Method: immunoSEQ multiplex PCR; TCRdb's copy keeps in-frame clones and lacks some. The sample has around 150,000 clones, approximately 96% seen once. The V end lost 2 bases, the J end lost 6 bases, and 8 bases lay between the germline ends. The germline CDR1 and CDR2 sequences are SGHTA and FQGNSA. The CDR3 consists of 13 residues. The clonotype comes from a woman aged 18-29 years in good health and CMV-seronegative. The specimen sequenced was PBMCs. This chain connects TRBV7-2 to TRBJ2-1; tentatively, D is TRBD2 (6 bases). The CDR3 reads CASSLRRGNEQFF. The CDR3 DNA sequence: TGTGCCAGCAGCTTACGGAGGGGCAATGAGCAGTTCTTC.